This TCR beta chain was profiled in a study of T cell responses to AZD1222 COVID-19 vaccine. Background on the study: Recipients boosted at about 4 weeks or about 12 weeks are pooled.

CDR3 size: 19 residues. Germline assignment: CDR1 LNHDA and CDR2 SQIVND (reference sequence). Trimming took 1 base from V and 0 from J; bases not matched to a gene: 12. Study-wide results and limits: Increased Spike-specific TCR breadth and depth were observed after two AZD1222 doses. None of the repertoires were sampled until the peak T cell response had passed.

Using immunoSEQ multiplex PCR, the repertoire was profiled, and TCRdb retains in-frame clones only, with some absent. The data show 160,000 or so clones, approximately 89% seen once. As regards this clone: Its antigen is unidentified.

The material sequenced was peripheral blood, taken on day 0 of AZD1222 vaccination. The chain employs TRBV19 and TRBJ1-5; 7 bases are shared with TRBD1. The clonotype originates from an adult in good health. CDR3 coding DNA: TGTGCCAGTAGTATAGGTAGGGGACAGCCCGCTTATAGCAATCAGCCCCAGCATTTT. It specifies CASSIGRGQPAYSNQPQHF.